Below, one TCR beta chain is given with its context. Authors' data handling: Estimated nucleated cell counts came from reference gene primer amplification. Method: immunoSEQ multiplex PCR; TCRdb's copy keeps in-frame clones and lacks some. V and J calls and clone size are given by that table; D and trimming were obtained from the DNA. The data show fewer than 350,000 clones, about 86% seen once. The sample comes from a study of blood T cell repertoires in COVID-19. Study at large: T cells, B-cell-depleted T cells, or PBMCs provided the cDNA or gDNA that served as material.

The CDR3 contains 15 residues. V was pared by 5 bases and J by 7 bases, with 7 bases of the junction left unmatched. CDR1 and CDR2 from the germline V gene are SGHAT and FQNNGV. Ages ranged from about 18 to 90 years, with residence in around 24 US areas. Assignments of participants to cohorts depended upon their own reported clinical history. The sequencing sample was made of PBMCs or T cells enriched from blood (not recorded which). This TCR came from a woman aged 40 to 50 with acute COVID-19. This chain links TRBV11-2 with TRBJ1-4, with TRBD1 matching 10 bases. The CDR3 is CASSSSGQGREKLFF. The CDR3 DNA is TGTGCCAGCAGCAGCTCGGGACAGGGGCGTGAAAAACTGTTTTTT.